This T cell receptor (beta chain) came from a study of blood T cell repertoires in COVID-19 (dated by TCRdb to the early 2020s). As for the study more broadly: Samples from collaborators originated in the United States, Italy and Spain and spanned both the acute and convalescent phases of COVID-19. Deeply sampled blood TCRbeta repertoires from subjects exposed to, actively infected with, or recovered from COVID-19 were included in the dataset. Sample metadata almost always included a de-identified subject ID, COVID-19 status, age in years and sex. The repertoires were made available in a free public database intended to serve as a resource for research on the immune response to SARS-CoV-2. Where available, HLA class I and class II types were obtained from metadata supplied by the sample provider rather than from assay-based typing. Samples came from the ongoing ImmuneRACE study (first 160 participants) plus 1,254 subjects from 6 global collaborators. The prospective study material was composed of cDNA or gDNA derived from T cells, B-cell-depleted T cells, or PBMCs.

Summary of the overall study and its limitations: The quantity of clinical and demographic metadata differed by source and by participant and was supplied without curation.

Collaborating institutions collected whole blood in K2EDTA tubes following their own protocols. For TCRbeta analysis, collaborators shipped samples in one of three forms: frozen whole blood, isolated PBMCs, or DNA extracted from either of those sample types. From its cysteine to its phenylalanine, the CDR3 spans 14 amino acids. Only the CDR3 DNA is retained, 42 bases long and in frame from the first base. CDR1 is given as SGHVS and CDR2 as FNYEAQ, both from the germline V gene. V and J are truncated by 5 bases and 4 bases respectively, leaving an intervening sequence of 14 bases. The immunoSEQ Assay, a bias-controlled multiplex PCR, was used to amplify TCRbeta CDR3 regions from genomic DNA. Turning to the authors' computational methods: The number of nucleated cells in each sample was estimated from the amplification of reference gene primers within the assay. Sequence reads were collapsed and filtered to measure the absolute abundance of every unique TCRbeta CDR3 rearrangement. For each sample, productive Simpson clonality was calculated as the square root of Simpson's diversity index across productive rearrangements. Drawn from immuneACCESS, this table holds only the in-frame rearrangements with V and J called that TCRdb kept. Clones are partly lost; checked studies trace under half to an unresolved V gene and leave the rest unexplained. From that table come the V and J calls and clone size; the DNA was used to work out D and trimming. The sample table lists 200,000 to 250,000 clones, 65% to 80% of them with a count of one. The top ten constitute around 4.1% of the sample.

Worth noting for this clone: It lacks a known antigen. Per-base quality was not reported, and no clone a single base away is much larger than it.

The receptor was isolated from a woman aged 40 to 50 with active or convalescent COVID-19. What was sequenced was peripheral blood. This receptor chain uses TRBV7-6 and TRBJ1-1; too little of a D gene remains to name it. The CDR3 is CASSPGEGSTEAFF. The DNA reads TGTGCCAGCAGCCCCGGGGAGGGATCCACTGAAGCTTTCTTT. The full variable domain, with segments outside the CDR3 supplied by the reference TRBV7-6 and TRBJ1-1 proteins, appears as GAGVSQSPRYKVTKRGQDVALRCDPISGHVSLYWYRQALGQGPEFLTYFNYEAQQDKSGLPNDRFSAERPEGSISTLTIQRTEQRDSAMYRCASSPGEGSTEAFFGQGTRLTVV.